This entry features one T cell receptor beta chain sequence. Its antigen is unknown. Base qualities are not at hand, and no much larger clone is one base apart. The data are from a study of cytomegalovirus exposure and HLA in healthy donors (TCRdb year 2017). A note on the overall study: According to a later analysis, the roughly 130 validation repertoires were produced on the same platform as the 680 or so repertoires of the first cohort. The aim of the study was to test whether cataloging public T cell receptors could identify signatures of past pathogen exposure. Besides the first cohort of around 700 subjects, a separate validation cohort made up of roughly 130 different subjects was used. To predict cytomegalovirus infection status, the study brought together high-throughput TCR immunosequencing, statistical association of individual TCRs with disease status, and machine learning. What the study reported, not specific to this receptor: A later analysis had no HLA typing for the validation cohort, so co-occurrence there was scored across all 110 or so repertoires. It was suggested by the authors that the approach could potentially be generalized to other disease states and immunological phenotypes. While some public TCRs were present in many individuals, most TCR sequences turned up only very rarely across donors. A few of the identified cytomegalovirus-associated TCR beta chains were confirmed in vitro to be specific for cytomegalovirus antigens. The study listed around 160 TCR beta chains as associated with cytomegalovirus. Of the cluster scores, 90% to 95% were above 0 in a later analysis, which found that TCRs clustered in the first cohort also tended to co-occur in the roughly 130 validation repertoires. Cytomegalovirus status was reported to be diagnosed by the classifier with high specificity and sensitivity in both the original and validation cohorts.

Library construction relied on the immunoSEQ multiplex PCR assay. The source study handled its data this way. A statistical classification framework was developed to diagnose cytomegalovirus status using the catalog of TCR beta chain sequences. Imported from immuneACCESS, the table was reduced by TCRdb to in-frame sequences with V and J called. These copies leave out some clones; in studies compared against another copy, an unresolved V gene accounts for under half, and the cause of the remainder is not known. From that table come the V and J calls and clone size; the DNA was used to work out D and trimming. The sample contains more than 95,000 clones, about 96% of them found a single time. The ten largest account for 1.7% of the sample. The donors were included in the validation cohort of 120 subjects, a group kept apart from the roughly 670-subject first cohort. The CDR3 starts with the cysteine, ends with the phenylalanine, and has 16 residues. Only the CDR3 DNA is retained, 48 bases long and in frame from the first base. For CDR1 and CDR2, the germline V gene lists SGHTS and YDEGEE. Germline trimming: 0 bases from V, 5 bases from J; junction bases outside gene matches: 7.

Sequencing was done on a sample of PBMCs. The clonotype comes from a young man in good health and CMV-seronegative. The sequence is built from TRBV5-8 and TRBJ2-3; 9 middle bases align to TRBD2. The CDR3 amino acid sequence is: CASSLVAGGPEDTQYF. Here is the DNA: TGTGCCAGCAGCTTGGTGGCGGGAGGGCCTGAAGATACGCAGTATTTT.